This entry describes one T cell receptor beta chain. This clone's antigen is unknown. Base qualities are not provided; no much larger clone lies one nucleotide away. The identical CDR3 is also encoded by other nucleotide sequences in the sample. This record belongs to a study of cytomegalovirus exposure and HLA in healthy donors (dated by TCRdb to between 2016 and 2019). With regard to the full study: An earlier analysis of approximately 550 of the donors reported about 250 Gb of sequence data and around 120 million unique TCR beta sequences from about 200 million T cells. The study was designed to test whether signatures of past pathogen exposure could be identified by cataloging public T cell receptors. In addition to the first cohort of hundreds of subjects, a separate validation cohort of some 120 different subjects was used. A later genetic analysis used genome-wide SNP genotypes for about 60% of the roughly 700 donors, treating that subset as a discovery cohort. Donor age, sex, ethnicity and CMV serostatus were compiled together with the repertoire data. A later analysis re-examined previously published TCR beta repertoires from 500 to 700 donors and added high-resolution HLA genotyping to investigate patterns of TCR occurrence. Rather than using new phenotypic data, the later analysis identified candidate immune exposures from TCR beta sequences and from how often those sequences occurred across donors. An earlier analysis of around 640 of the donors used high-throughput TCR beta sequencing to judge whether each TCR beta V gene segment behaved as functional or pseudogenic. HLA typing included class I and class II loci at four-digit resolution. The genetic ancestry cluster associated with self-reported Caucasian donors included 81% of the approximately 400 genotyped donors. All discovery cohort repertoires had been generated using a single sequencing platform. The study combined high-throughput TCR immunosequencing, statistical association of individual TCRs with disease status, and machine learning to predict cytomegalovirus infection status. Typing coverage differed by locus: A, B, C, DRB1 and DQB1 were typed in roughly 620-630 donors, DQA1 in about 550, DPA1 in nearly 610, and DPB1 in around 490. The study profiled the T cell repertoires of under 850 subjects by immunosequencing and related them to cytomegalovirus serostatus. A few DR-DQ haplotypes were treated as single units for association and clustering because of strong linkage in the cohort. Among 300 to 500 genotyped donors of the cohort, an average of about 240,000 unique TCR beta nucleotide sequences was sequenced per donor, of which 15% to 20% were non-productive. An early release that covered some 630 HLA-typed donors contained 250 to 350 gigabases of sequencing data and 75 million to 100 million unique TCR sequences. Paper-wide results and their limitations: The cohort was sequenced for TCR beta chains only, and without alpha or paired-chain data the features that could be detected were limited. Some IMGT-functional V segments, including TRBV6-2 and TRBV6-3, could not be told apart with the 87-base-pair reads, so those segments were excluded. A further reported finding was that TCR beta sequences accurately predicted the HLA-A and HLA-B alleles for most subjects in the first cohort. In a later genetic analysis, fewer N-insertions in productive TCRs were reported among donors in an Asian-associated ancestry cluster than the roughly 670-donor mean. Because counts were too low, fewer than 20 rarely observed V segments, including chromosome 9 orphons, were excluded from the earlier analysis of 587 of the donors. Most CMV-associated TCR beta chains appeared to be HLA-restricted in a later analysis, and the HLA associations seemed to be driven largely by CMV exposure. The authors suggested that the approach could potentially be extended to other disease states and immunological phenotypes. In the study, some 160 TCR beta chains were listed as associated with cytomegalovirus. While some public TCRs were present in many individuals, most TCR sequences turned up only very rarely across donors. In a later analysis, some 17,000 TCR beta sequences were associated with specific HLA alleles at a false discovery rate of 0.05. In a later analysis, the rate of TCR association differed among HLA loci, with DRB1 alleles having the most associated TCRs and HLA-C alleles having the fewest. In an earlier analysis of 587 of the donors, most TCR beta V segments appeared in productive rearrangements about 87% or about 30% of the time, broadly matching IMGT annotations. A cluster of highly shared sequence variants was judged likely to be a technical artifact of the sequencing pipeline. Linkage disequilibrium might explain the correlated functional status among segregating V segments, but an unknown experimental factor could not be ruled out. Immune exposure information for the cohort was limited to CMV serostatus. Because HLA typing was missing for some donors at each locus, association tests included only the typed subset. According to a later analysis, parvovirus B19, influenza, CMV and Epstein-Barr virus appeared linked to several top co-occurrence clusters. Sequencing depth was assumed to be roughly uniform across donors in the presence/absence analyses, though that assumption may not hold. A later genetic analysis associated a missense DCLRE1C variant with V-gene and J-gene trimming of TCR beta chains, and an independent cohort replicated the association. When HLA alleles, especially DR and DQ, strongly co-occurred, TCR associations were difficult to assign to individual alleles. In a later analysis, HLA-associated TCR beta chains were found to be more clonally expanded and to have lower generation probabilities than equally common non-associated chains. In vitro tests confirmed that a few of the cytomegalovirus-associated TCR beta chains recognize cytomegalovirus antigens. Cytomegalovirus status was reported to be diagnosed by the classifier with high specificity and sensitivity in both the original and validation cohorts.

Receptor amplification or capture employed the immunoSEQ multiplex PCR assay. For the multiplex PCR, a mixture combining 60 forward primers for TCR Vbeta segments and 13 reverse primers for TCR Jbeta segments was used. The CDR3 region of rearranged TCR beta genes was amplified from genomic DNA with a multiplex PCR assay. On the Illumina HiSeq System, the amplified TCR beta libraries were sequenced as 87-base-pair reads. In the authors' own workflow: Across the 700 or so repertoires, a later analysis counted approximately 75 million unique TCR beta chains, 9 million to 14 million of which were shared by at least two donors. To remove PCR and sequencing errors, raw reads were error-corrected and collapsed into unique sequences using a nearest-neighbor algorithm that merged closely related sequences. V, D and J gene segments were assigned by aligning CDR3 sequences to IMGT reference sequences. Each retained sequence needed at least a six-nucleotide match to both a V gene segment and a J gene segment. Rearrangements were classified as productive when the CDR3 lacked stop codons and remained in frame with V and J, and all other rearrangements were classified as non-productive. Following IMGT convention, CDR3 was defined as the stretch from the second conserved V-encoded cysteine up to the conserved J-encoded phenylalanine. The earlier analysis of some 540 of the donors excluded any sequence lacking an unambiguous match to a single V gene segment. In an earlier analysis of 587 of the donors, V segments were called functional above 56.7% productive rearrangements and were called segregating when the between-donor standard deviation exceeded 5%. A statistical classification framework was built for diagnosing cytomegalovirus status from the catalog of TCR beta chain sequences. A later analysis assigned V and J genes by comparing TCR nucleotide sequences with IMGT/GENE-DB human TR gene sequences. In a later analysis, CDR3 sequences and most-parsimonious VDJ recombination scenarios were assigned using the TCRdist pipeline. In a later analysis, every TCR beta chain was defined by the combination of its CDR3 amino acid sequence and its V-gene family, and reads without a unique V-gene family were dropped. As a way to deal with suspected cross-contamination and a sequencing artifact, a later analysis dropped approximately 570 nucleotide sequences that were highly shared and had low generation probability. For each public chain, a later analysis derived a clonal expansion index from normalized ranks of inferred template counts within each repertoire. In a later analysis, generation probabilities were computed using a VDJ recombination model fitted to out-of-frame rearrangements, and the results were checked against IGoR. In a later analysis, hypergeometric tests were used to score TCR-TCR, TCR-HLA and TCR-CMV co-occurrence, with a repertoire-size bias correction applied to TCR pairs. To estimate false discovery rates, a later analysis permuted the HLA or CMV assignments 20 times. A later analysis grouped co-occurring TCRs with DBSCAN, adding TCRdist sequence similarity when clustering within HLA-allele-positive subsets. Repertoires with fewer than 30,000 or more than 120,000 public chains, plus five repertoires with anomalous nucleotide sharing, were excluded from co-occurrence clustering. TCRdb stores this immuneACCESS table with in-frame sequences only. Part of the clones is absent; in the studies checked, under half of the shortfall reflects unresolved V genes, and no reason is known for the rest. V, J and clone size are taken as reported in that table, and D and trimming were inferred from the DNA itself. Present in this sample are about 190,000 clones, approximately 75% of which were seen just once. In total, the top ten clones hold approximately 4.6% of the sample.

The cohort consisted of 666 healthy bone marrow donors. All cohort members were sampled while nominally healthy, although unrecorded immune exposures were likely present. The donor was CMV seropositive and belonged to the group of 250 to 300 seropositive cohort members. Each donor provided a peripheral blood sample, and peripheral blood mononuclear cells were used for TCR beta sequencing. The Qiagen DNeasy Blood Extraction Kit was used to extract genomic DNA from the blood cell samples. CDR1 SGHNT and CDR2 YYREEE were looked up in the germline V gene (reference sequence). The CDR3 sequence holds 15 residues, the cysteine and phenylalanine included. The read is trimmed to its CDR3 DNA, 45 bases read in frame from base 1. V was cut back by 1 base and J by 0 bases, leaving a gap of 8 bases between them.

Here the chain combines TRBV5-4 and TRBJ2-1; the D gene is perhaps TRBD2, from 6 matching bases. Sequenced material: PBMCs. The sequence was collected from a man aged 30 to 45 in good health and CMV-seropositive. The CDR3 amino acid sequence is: CASSLRGGSYNEQFF. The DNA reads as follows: TGTGCCAGCAGCTTGAGGGGAGGCTCCTACAATGAGCAGTTCTTC.